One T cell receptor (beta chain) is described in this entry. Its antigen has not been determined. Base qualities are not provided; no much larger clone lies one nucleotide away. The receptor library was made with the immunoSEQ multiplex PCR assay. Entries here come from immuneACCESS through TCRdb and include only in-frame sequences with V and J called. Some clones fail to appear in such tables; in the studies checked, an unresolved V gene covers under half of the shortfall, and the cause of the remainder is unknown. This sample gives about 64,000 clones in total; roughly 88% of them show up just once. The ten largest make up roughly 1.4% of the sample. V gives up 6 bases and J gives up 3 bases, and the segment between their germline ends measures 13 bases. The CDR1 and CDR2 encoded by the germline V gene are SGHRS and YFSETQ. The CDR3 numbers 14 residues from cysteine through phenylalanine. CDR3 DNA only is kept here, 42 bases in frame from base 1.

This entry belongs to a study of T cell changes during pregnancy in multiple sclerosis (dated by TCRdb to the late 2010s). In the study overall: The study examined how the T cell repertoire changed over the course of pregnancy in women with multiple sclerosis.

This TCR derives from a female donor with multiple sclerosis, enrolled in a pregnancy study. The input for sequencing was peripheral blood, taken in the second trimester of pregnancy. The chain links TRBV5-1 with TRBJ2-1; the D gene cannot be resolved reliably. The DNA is TGCGCCAGCACCCCCCAGGTAGACTACAATGAGCAGTTCTTC. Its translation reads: CASTPQVDYNEQFF.